These 27 T cell receptor beta chains originate from one sample sequenced in a study of long-term antiretroviral therapy in people with HIV. Sequencing used immunoSEQ v3.0 at survey level. Clones were read by immunoSEQ multiplex PCR, and TCRdb kept only the in-frame ones, dropping some. The sample contains about 39,000 clones, roughly nine tenths of which appear only once. Sequencing was performed on unsorted PBMCs, taken 1.2 years after starting antiretroviral therapy. These receptor sequences come from a woman aged 50 to 65 with HIV.

The chain joins TRBV7-9 to TRBJ2-6, with 10 bases identical to TRBD1. This CDR3 is built from 19 residues. CDR1 SEHNR and CDR2 FQNEAQ come from the germline V gene (reference sequence). V trimming: 6 bases; J trimming: 2 bases; junction bases outside the gene matches: 13. CDR3 amino acids: CASSFSPGQGLPGANVLTF. CDR3 DNA sequence: TGTGCCAGCAGTTTTTCCCCGGGACAGGGGCTCCCTGGGGCCAACGTCCTGACTTTC.

The rearrangement joins TRBV18 to TRBJ2-2; D gene uncertain. This CDR3 is 16 amino acids long. Germline V gene data show CDR1 as KGHSH and CDR2 as LQKENI. Trimming shortened V by 0 bases and J by 1 base, and 9 bases separated the two germline ends. The CDR3 region is CASSPPGRVNTGELFF. CDR3 DNA: TGTGCCAGCTCACCACCTGGTCGAGTGAACACCGGGGAGCTGTTTTTT.

The V call is TRBV14, the J call TRBJ1-2; D call uncertain. This CDR3 has 13 residues. Trimming removed 3 bases from V and 2 bases from J, with 7 bases in between. Germline CDR1 reads SGHDN; CDR2 reads FVKESK. This CDR3 is CASSHSLNYGYTF. The CDR3 DNA sequence: TGTGCCAGCAGCCATAGCCTCAACTATGGCTACACCTTC.

The chain is built from TRBV11-2 and TRBJ1-4; TRBD1 matches at 10 bases. This CDR3 is built from 15 residues. The junction had 8 bases not matched to a gene; V was cut back by 5 bases and J by 8 bases. Per germline, CDR1 SGHAT and CDR2 FQNNGV. CDR3 protein: CASSKTGGKGEKLFF. The CDR3 coding sequence is TGTGCCAGCAGCAAGACAGGGGGCAAAGGAGAAAAACTGTTTTTT.

V is TRBV7-2 and J is TRBJ2-7; 10 nucleotides agree with TRBD1. CDR1 SGHTA and CDR2 FQGNSA come from the germline V gene. The V segment lost 4 bases and the J segment 3 bases; nucleotides outside the gene matches: 6. CDR3 length: 15 amino acids. Written as DNA, the CDR3 is TGTGCCAGCAGCTCCGGGACAGGGGTTATCTACGAGCAGTACTTC. It is translated as CASSSGTGVIYEQYF.

The rearrangement uses TRBV19 and TRBJ1-1; possible D gene TRBD1, 6 bases. The CDR3 has 14 residues. Between the trimmed V and J ends, which lost 3 bases and 6 bases, there was a span of 14 bases. The germline CDR1 and CDR2 sequences are LNHDA and SQIVND (reference sequence). In nucleotides, the CDR3 is TGTGCCAGTAGTATGGGAGGGGGTGGCTCTGAAGCTTTCTTT. This gives the protein CASSMGGGGSEAFF.

CDR3 in amino acids: CASSLEQGEGYTF. In nucleotides, the CDR3 is TGCGCCAGCAGCTTGGAACAGGGTGAAGGCTACACCTTC. V is TRBV5-1 and J is TRBJ1-2; the D gene is possibly TRBD1 (6 bases). Germline assignment: CDR1 SGHRS and CDR2 YFSETQ. CDR3 length equals 13 residues. Trimming removed 0 bases at V and 8 bases at J, with 11 bases between.

The chain combines TRBV4-3 with TRBJ2-1; D gene unclear. Per germline, CDR1 LGHNA and CDR2 YSLEER. The CDR3 has 12 residues. V was clipped by 2 bases and J by 5 bases, with 4 bases between them. CDR3 sequence (DNA): TGCGCCAGCAGCCAAATAGACAATGAGCAGTTCTTC. Translating it yields CASSQIDNEQFF.

The rearrangement uses TRBV29-1 and TRBJ2-4; D ambiguous. Germline V gene data show CDR1 as SQVTM and CDR2 as ANQGSEA. The CDR3 has 13 amino acids. With 4 bases removed from V and 2 bases from J, the gap between germline ends came to 9 bases. CDR3 sequence reads: CSVVSGTKNIQYF. The CDR3 DNA reads as TGCAGCGTTGTGTCGGGTACCAAAAACATTCAGTACTTC.

The DNA for the CDR3 is TGTGCCAGCAGCTTGGCAGGTTTCGAGCAGTACTTC. Translating it yields CASSLAGFEQYF. The chain carries TRBV5-6 and TRBJ2-7; no clear D. The V gene's germline CDR1 is SGHDT and CDR2 YYEEEE. This CDR3 spans 12 amino acids. V was cut by 0 bases and J by 6 bases, with 7 bases left in between.

The chain employs TRBV11-2 and TRBJ2-5; 7 nucleotides line up with TRBD2. V shed 3 bases and J 5 bases; nucleotides not matched to a gene: 6. CDR3 length: 14 amino acids. CDR1 and CDR2 from the germline V gene are SGHAT and FQNNGV. The CDR3 spells CASSFLLGGETQYF. DNA for the CDR3: TGTGCCAGCAGCTTCCTCCTGGGGGGGGAGACCCAGTACTTC.

This clone was seen a handful of times. This chain uses TRBV19 with TRBJ1-3; 8 bases align to TRBD1. With V trimmed by 5 bases and J by 9 bases, 9 bases remained unmatched. The CDR3 length is 14 residues. Germline assignment: CDR1 LNHDA and CDR2 SQIVND (reference sequence). The CDR3 loop is CASSGGQASGTIYF. CDR3 nucleotide sequence: TGTGCCAGTAGTGGGGGACAGGCCTCTGGCACCATATATTTT.

The genes are TRBV19 and TRBJ1-2, with D possibly being TRBD1 (5 bases). V was cut by 6 bases and J by 3 bases, with 11 bases left in between. This CDR3 has 13 amino acids. CDR1 is LNHDA and CDR2 is SQIVND in the germline V gene (reference sequence). This CDR3 reads CASRAQGDYGYTF. The CDR3 nucleotides are TGTGCCAGTAGGGCCCAGGGTGACTATGGCTACACCTTC.

CDR3 in amino acids: CASSVGQSPYEQYF. The CDR3 bases are TGTGCCAGCAGCGTTGGACAGAGCCCTTACGAGCAGTACTTC. The gene calls are TRBV7-9 and TRBJ2-7, with D maybe TRBD1 (6 bases). CDR1 is SEHNR and CDR2 is FQNEAQ in the germline V gene (reference sequence). This CDR3 is built from 14 residues. Trimming took 5 bases from V and 4 from J, leaving 15 bases between them.

The gene calls are TRBV5-4 and TRBJ2-5; a possible D gene is TRBD1 (5 bases). CDR3 length equals 14 residues. Trimming stripped 5 bases from V and 1 base from J, with 12 bases between. The V gene's germline CDR1 is SGHNT and CDR2 YYREEE (reference sequence). The CDR3 loop reads CASSSQGTQETQYF. The CDR3 DNA follows: TGTGCCAGCAGTTCGCAGGGTACCCAAGAGACCCAGTACTTC.

The rearrangement joins TRBV14 to TRBJ2-6, with TRBD1 matching 9 bases. Germline loops: CDR1 SGHDN, CDR2 FVKESK. The CDR3 contains 19 residues. The J segment lost 0 bases and the V segment lost 1 base, leaving 7 bases of the junction unmatched. The CDR3: CASSQASGTGNSGANVLTF. CDR3 in DNA: TGTGCCAGCAGCCAAGCATCCGGGACAGGGAACTCTGGGGCCAACGTCCTGACTTTC. The entire variable domain, with the rest obtained from reference TRBV14 and TRBJ2-6, is as follows: EAGVTQFPSHSVIEKGQTVTLRCDPISGHDNLYWYRRVMGKEIKFLLHFVKESKQDESGMPNNRFLAERTGGTYSTLKVQPAELEDSGVYFCASSQASGTGNSGANVLTFGAGSRLTVL.

This chain joins TRBV4-1 and TRBJ2-7, with 14 nucleotides matching TRBD2. Germline assignment: CDR1 MGHRA and CDR2 YSYEKL. V shed 4 bases and J 1 base; nucleotides not matched to a gene: 9. The CDR3 runs to 18 residues. CDR3 sequence reads: CASSPRTSGGSSSYEQYF. In DNA, the CDR3 is TGCGCCAGCAGCCCCCGGACTAGCGGGGGGTCAAGTTCCTACGAGCAGTACTTC.

V and J are TRBV19 and TRBJ2-4; 8 bases match TRBD1. Unmatched junction bases numbered 9, after V lost 6 bases and J lost 5 bases. The CDR3 runs 15 residues. The germline V gene has CDR1 LNHDA and CDR2 SQIVND (reference sequence). The CDR3 nucleotides read TGTGCCAGTAGGACCGACAGGGGTCTGGAAAACATTCAGTACTTC. This sequence encodes CASRTDRGLENIQYF.

V gene TRBV5-1 combines with J gene TRBJ1-2; D might be TRBD1 (6 bases). Trimming shortened V by 0 bases and J by 6 bases, and 12 bases separated the two germline ends. This CDR3 region has 14 residues. Per germline, CDR1 SGHRS and CDR2 YFSETQ. This chain's CDR3 is CASSLGDRRDGYTF. In nucleotides, the CDR3 is TGCGCCAGCAGCTTGGGCGACAGGCGGGATGGCTACACCTTC.

This chain uses TRBV6-1 with TRBJ2-1; TRBD1 might be the D (5 bases). This CDR3 has 14 amino acids. Trimming stripped 2 bases from V and 4 bases from J, with 9 bases between. CDR1 is MNHNS, CDR2 SASEGT, per germline. The DNA for the CDR3 is TGTGCCAGCAGTGAACCAGGGTCGTACAATGAGCAGTTCTTC. Translation: CASSEPGSYNEQFF.

The V call is TRBV9, the J call TRBJ2-1, with D perhaps TRBD1 or TRBD2 (6 bases each). Germline lookup yields CDR1 SGDLS and CDR2 YYNGEE. The CDR3 spans 17 residues. V gave up 0 bases and J gave up 3 bases, with 16 bases separating them. The CDR3 spells CASSVAGAASIYNEQFF. Here the CDR3 DNA reads TGTGCCAGCAGCGTAGCGGGGGCGGCTAGTATCTACAATGAGCAGTTCTTC. Using reference TRBV9 and TRBJ2-1 for the parts outside the CDR3, the full variable domain is DSGVTQTPKHLITATGQRVTLRCSPRSGDLSVYWYQQSLDQGLQFLIQYYNGEERAKGNILERFSAQQFPDLHSELNLSSLELGDSALYFCASSVAGAASIYNEQFFGPGTRLTVL.

The rearrangement uses TRBV5-6 and TRBJ2-3; D remains unclear. Looked up from germline, CDR1 is SGHDT and CDR2 is YYEEEE. Trimming shortened V by 1 base and J by 4 bases, and 10 bases separated the two germline ends. The CDR3 covers 14 residues. The CDR3 sequence is CASSLFLAPDTQYF. The CDR3 DNA sequence: TGTGCCAGCAGCTTGTTCCTCGCTCCAGATACGCAGTATTTT.

This clone was counted once. The CDR3 loop reads CASGLAPGVNEQFF. In DNA, the CDR3 is TGTGCTAGTGGTTTGGCCCCAGGGGTCAATGAGCAGTTCTTC. V gene TRBV12-5 combines with J gene TRBJ2-1, with a weak D call TRBD1 (6 bases). This CDR3 spans 14 amino acids. From germline, CDR1 is LGHNT and CDR2 FRNRAP. The V gene lost 1 base and the J gene lost 6 bases, with 10 bases spanning the gap.

The rearrangement links TRBV2 to TRBJ1-6, with D possibly being TRBD1 (5 bases). The CDR3 runs to 14 residues. The germline V gene has CDR1 SNHLY and CDR2 FYNNEI. V lost 8 bases, J lost 10 bases, and 18 bases lay in between. CDR3 in amino acids: CASSREGQGSPLHF. DNA for the CDR3: TGTGCCAGCTCAAGGGAGGGTCAGGGATCACCCCTCCACTTT. Looking up the rest from reference TRBV2 and TRBJ1-6 gives the full variable domain: EPEVTQTPSHQVTQMGQEVILRCVPISNHLYFYWYRQILGQKVEFLVSFYNNEISEKSEIFDDQFSVERPDGSNFTLKIRSTKLEDSAMYFCASSREGQGSPLHFGNGTRLTVT.

This sequence joins TRBV6-5 and TRBJ1-2, with D perhaps matching TRBD1 (5 bases). Trimming removed 6 bases from V and 6 bases from J, with 17 bases in between. The CDR3 totals 14 residues. Germline V gene lookup returns CDR1 MNHEY and CDR2 SVGAGI. The CDR3 here is CASSAGGSNNGYTF. CDR3 DNA sequence: TGTGCCAGCAGCGCGGGGGGGAGTAATAATGGCTACACCTTC.

The V gene is TRBV6-1, the J gene TRBJ2-5; D remains ambiguous. Trimming pared 0 bases from V and 5 bases from J, leaving 4 bases between. The CDR3 contains 12 residues. Per the germline V gene, CDR1 is MNHNS and CDR2 is SASEGT. DNA for the CDR3: TGTGCCAGCAGTGAAGCATGGGAGACCCAGTACTTC. Amino acids: CASSEAWETQYF.

This clone has only one observation. The genes are TRBV9 and TRBJ1-3; D gene ambiguous. Germline V gene sequence: CDR1 SGDLS, CDR2 YYNGEE. This CDR3 is built from 15 residues. Trimming removed 10 bases from V and 2 bases from J, with 19 bases in between. The CDR3 DNA reads as TGTGCCTCAGCGGAACACGGGGTTACTGGAAACACCATATATTTT. This gives the protein CASAEHGVTGNTIYF.